The clone carrying this T cell receptor (beta chain) occurred a few times. This entry comes from a study of control samples from healthy donors and cancer patients. The repertoire was sequenced with immunoSEQ multiplex PCR; TCRdb's copy has only in-frame clones and lacks some. Among about 100,000 clones listed, about 80% were seen once. The junction had 4 bases not matched to a gene; V was cut back by 0 bases and J by 6 bases. Per germline, CDR1 KGHDR and CDR2 SFDVKD. The CDR3 contains 16 residues. V usage is TRBV24-1 and J usage is TRBJ2-1; 10 nucleotides match TRBD1. The sequence came from a man aged 18 to 30 in good health. Sequencing used blood. The CDR3 sequence: CATSDLVGQGINEQFF. In DNA, the CDR3 is TGTGCCACCAGTGATTTGGTGGGACAGGGGATCAATGAGCAGTTCTTC.